This T cell receptor beta chain was recorded in a study of brain T cells in children with intractable seizures. TCRdb keeps only in-frame clones here, not all; method: immunoSEQ multiplex PCR. The data hold roughly 120,000 clones, with 90% to 95% observed a single time. Study-level findings and limits: Only CDR3 sequence similarity suggested viral specificity, without known HCMV serostatus.

About this clone: The antigen is unknown.

Only cases whose brain tissue showed the highest T cell transcript signatures were sequenced. Patients received at least one anti-epileptic drug before surgery. This receptor was identified in a boy under three years old with hemimegalencephaly and intractable seizures. The starting material was peripheral blood, obtained at surgery.

The CDR3 region is CASSPGTGGEETQYF. CDR3 coding DNA: TGCGCCAGCAGCCCGGGGACAGGGGGAGAAGAGACCCAGTACTTC. The rearrangement uses TRBV5-1 and TRBJ2-5, with 11 bases that match TRBD1. V was pared by 4 bases and J by 3 bases, with 5 bases of the junction left unmatched. CDR3 size: 15 residues. Germline-derived CDR1 and CDR2 are SGHRS and YFSETQ.